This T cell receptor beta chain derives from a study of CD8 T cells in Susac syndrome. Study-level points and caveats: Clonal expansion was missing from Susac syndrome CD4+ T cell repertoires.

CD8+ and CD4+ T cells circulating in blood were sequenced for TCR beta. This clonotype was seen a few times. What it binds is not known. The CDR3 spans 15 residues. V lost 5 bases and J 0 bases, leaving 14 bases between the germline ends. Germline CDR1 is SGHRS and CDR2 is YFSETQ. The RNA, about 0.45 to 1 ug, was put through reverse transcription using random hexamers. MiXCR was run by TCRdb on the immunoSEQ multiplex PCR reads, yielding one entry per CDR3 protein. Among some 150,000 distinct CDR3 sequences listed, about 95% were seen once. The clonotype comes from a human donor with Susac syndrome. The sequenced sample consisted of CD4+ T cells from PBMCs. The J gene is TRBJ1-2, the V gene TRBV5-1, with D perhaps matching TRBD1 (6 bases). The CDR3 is CASSPGGRANYGYTF. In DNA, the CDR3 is TGCGCCAGCAGTCCGGGGGGGCGAGCTAACTATGGCTACACCTTC.